This T cell receptor beta chain is from a study of blood T cell repertoires in COVID-19. For the study at large: Researchers got acute and convalescent COVID-19 samples from the United States, Italy and Spain. From T cells, B-cell-depleted T cells, or PBMCs came the material, which was cDNA or gDNA.

The V gene's germline CDR1 is SEHNR and CDR2 FQNEAQ (reference sequence). Trimming left V 3 bases short and J 7 bases short, with 13 bases between. The CDR3 consists of 15 residues. In the authors' workflow: Estimation of nucleated cell counts was performed using reference gene primer amplification. Assay: immunoSEQ multiplex PCR; the TCRdb copy retains only in-frame clones and omits some. V and J calls and clone size are those listed in that table; D and trimming were worked out from the DNA. The sample records about 220,000 clones, under 90% being singletons. The rearrangement links TRBV7-9 to TRBJ1-6, with D possibly being TRBD1 (6 bases). This sequence originates from a woman between 55 and 75 years old who had recovered from COVID-19. Input material: peripheral blood. This chain's CDR3 is CASSFAGAENSPLHF. CDR3 in DNA: TGTGCCAGCAGCTTCGCAGGGGCAGAAAATTCACCCCTCCACTTT.